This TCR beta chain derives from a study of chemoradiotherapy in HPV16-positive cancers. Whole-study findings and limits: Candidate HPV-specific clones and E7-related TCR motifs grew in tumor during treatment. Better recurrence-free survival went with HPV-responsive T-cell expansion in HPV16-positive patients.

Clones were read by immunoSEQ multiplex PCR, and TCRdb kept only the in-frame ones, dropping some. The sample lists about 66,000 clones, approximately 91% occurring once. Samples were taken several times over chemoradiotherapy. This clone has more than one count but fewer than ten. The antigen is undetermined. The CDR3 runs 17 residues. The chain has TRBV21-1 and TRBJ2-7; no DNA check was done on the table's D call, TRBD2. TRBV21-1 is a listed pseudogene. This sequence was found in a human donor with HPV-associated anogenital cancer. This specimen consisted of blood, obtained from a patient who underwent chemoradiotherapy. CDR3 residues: CASILRIVPSGFYEQYF. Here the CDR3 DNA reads TGTGCCAGCATATTAAGGATAGTCCCTAGCGGGTTCTACGAGCAGTACTTC.